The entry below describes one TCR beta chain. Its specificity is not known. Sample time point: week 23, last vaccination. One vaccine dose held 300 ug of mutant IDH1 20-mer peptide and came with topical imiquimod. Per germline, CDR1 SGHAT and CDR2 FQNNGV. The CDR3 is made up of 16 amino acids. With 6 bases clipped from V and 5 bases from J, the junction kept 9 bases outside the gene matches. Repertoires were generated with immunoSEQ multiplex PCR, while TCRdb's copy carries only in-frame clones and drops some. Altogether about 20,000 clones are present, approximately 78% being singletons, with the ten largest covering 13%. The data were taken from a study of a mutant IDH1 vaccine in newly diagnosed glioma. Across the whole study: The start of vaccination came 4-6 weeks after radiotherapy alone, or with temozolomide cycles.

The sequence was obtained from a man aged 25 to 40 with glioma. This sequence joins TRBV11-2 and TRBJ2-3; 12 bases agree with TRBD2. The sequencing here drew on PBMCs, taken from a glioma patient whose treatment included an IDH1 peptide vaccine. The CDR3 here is CASSPRTSGIIDTQYF. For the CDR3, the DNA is TGTGCCAGCAGTCCGCGGACTAGCGGGATAATAGATACGCAGTATTTT.